These 21 T cell receptor beta chains came from one sample sequenced in a study of shared clonotypes between healthy human individuals. Sequencing used immunoSEQ multiplex PCR; TCRdb keeps in-frame clones, though not all of them. The sample records some 2.4 million clones, 93% being singletons. Sequenced: naive CD4+ T cells from PBMCs. Subset specified: CD45RA+ positively selected. The receptor set was obtained from a young man in good health. Some clones in this sample may be carry-over from other donors' samples.

This chain connects TRBV5-1 to TRBJ1-4; D gene ambiguous. Germline V gene data show CDR1 as SGHRS and CDR2 as YFSETQ. Trimming stripped 0 bases from V and 8 bases from J, with 14 bases between. The CDR3 consists of 15 residues. CDR3 protein: CASSLVGRGEEKLFF. CDR3 sequence (DNA): TGCGCCAGCAGCTTGGTAGGCCGAGGAGAGGAAAAACTGTTTTTT.

The chain has TRBV27 and TRBJ2-7; TRBD2 matches 13 bases. This CDR3 is built from 15 residues. CDR1 is MNHEY and CDR2 is SMNVEV in the germline V gene (reference sequence). V shed 5 bases and J 4 bases; nucleotides not matched to a gene: 5. The CDR3 loop reads CASSRTSGSRYEQYF. The CDR3 DNA follows: TGTGCCAGCAGTCGGACTAGCGGGAGTAGGTACGAGCAGTACTTC.

The chain combines TRBV5-4 with TRBJ2-5; D call uncertain. The V gene lost 2 bases and the J gene lost 3 bases, with 5 bases spanning the gap. This CDR3 region has 12 residues. Germline V CDR1 and CDR2: SGHNT, YYREEE (reference sequence). The CDR3 region is CASSFQEETQYF. Here the CDR3 DNA reads TGTGCCAGCAGCTTCCAGGAAGAGACCCAGTACTTC.

V and J are TRBV6-1 and TRBJ1-2; no definite D call. Between the trimmed V and J ends, which lost 3 bases and 7 bases, there was a span of 9 bases. Looked up from germline, CDR1 is MNHNS and CDR2 is SASEGT. The CDR3 totals 12 residues. CDR3 coding DNA: TGTGCCAGCAGTGACTTTTTGTCTGGCTACACCTTC. This translates into CASSDFLSGYTF.

This chain links TRBV19 with TRBJ1-3, with a weak D call TRBD1 (5 bases). The CDR3 has 13 amino acids. With 1 base removed from V and 7 bases from J, the gap between germline ends came to 8 bases. Germline V gene sequence: CDR1 LNHDA, CDR2 SQIVND (reference sequence). CDR3 DNA sequence: TGTGCCAGTAGTATAGCGACAGAGAACACCATATATTTT. Translated, it gives CASSIATENTIYF.

The chain uses TRBV7-9 and TRBJ1-2; unclear D gene. V dropped 5 bases and J dropped 4 bases, with 14 bases sitting between them. This CDR3 has 14 amino acids. Germline loops: CDR1 SEHNR, CDR2 FQNEAQ (reference sequence). The CDR3 spells CASSPTGRAYGYTF. CDR3 nucleotide sequence: TGTGCCAGCAGCCCTACCGGGAGGGCCTATGGCTACACCTTC.

This chain connects TRBV5-1 to TRBJ2-3; D is uncertain. The CDR3 loop spans 14 amino acids. The germline CDR1 and CDR2 sequences are SGHRS and YFSETQ. Trimming took off 4 bases at V and 7 bases at J, with 16 bases between the two ends. CDR3: CASSTGRMGNTQYF. The CDR3 DNA sequence: TGCGCCAGCAGCACCGGACGAATGGGGAATACGCAGTATTTT.

The gene calls are TRBV28 and TRBJ1-5; 7 positions match TRBD1. Germline V CDR1 and CDR2: MDHEN, SYDVKM. The CDR3 has 13 residues. Losses at the gene ends were 4 bases for V and 5 bases for J; bases not matched to a gene: 2. CDR3 loop: CASSWTGDQPQHF. CDR3 DNA: TGTGCCAGCAGTTGGACAGGAGATCAGCCCCAGCATTTT.

Regarding this clone: Other DNA sequences in the sample encode the same CDR3. This chain links TRBV19 with TRBJ2-7, with TRBD1 as a possible D gene (5 bases). Germline-derived CDR1 and CDR2 are LNHDA and SQIVND (reference sequence). Trimming shortened V by 0 bases and J by 1 base, and 7 bases separated the two germline ends. The CDR3 is made up of 14 amino acids. The CDR3 nucleotides read TGTGCCAGTAGTATAGAAGACAGTTCCTACGAGCAGTACTTC. Amino acid sequence: CASSIEDSSYEQYF. Supplemented by reference TRBV19 and TRBJ2-7, the full variable domain reads DGGITQSPKYLFRKEGQNVTLSCEQNLNHDAMYWYRQDPGQGLRLIYYSQIVNDFQKGDIAEGYSVSREKKESFPLTVTSAQKNPTAFYLCASSIEDSSYEQYFGPGTRLTVT.

The CDR3 loop reads CASSFGTRDRGEQFF. The CDR3 nucleotides read TGTGCCAGCAGTTTTGGGACTAGAGACAGGGGTGAGCAGTTCTTC. J is TRBJ2-1 and V is TRBV28; D may match TRBD1 or TRBD2 (8 bases each). This CDR3 is built from 15 residues. Per the germline V gene, CDR1 is MDHEN and CDR2 is SYDVKM. V lost 3 bases to trimming and J lost 9 bases, with 18 bases between them.

The chain links TRBV6-6 to TRBJ1-1, with unresolved D. V gave up 8 bases and J gave up 0 bases, with 7 bases separating them. Germline V gene sequence: CDR1 MNHNY, CDR2 SVGAGI (reference sequence). The CDR3 contains 12 residues. The CDR3 bases are TGTGCCAGCGGATACCTGAACACTGAAGCTTTCTTT. This codes for CASGYLNTEAFF.

The gene calls are TRBV7-2 and TRBJ2-5; tentative D call: TRBD1 (6 bases). Germline assignment: CDR1 SGHTA and CDR2 FQGNSA. The CDR3 runs to 17 residues. V was pared by 2 bases and J by 4 bases, with 20 bases between. The CDR3 sequence is CASSLQGRGDHRETQYF. The CDR3 DNA reads as TGTGCCAGCAGCTTACAGGGCAGGGGAGATCATAGAGAGACCCAGTACTTC.

V usage is TRBV27 and J usage is TRBJ2-7, with 7 bases lining up with TRBD2. Per germline, CDR1 MNHEY and CDR2 SMNVEV (reference sequence). Trimming took 5 bases from V and 4 from J; bases not matched to a gene: 17. The CDR3 contains 17 residues. CDR3 protein: CASSPRLPGRGAYEQYF. The CDR3, as DNA: TGTGCCAGCAGTCCCCGCCTACCAGGGAGGGGAGCGTACGAGCAGTACTTC.

In its sample, this clone was seen once. The genes are TRBV4-2 and TRBJ2-5, with D perhaps being TRBD1 or TRBD2 (7 bases each). CDR1 LGHNA and CDR2 YNFKEQ come from the germline V gene. Trimming stripped 2 bases from V and 5 bases from J, with 12 bases between. The CDR3 has 14 amino acids. The CDR3 DNA is TGTGCCAGCAGCCAACCAGGGGGGGCCGAGACCCAGTACTTC. Protein product: CASSQPGGAETQYF.

The V gene is TRBV19, the J gene TRBJ2-7, with 14 bases identical to TRBD2. Germline trimming cut 7 bases from V and 5 bases from J; bases unmatched to any gene: 4. This CDR3 is built from 14 residues. Germline assignment: CDR1 LNHDA and CDR2 SQIVND (reference sequence). The chain's CDR3 is CASIGTSGSNEQYF. The CDR3 DNA follows: TGTGCCAGTATTGGGACTAGCGGGAGCAACGAGCAGTACTTC.

The chain has TRBV30 and TRBJ1-5; a weak D match, TRBD1 (5 bases). V was pared by 3 bases and J by 5 bases, with 14 bases between. Germline V gives CDR1 GTSNPN, CDR2 SVGIG (reference sequence). The CDR3 covers 14 residues. Written as DNA, the CDR3 is TGTGCCTGGAGAGGGCCAGGGCGGGATCAGCCCCAGCATTTT. This sequence encodes CAWRGPGRDQPQHF.

This rearrangement joins TRBV11-2 to TRBJ2-1; D is undetermined. Deletions cut 5 bases from V and 0 bases from J, with 5 bases between. This CDR3 is built from 13 residues. Germline lookup yields CDR1 SGHAT and CDR2 FQNNGV. The CDR3 sequence: CASSHSSYNEQFF. The CDR3 DNA reads TGTGCCAGCAGCCATAGCTCCTACAATGAGCAGTTCTTC.

With respect to this clone: The same CDR3 also results from other DNA sequences found in this sample. The chain uses TRBV18 and TRBJ1-1, with 7 bases fitting TRBD1. This CDR3 has 15 residues. Germline CDR1 KGHSH, CDR2 LQKENI. Trimming took 1 base from V and 1 from J; bases not matched to a gene: 3. CDR3 loop: CASSPRQGENTEAFF. The CDR3 bases are TGTGCCAGCTCACCACGACAGGGAGAGAACACTGAAGCTTTCTTT.

CDR3 protein: CASRESYEQYF. DNA for the CDR3: TGCGCCAGCCGGGAGAGCTACGAGCAGTACTTC. The chain couples TRBV5-1 to TRBJ2-7, with D possibly TRBD2 on 6 matching bases. From germline, CDR1 is SGHRS and CDR2 YFSETQ. Trimming removed 7 bases from V and 3 bases from J, with 8 bases in between. The CDR3 is made up of 11 amino acids.

This clone appeared once. Other DNA sequences in this sample translate to the same CDR3. The chain has TRBV7-9 and TRBJ1-1, with no clear D. Looked up from germline, CDR1 is SEHNR and CDR2 is FQNEAQ (reference sequence). Between the trimmed V and J ends, which lost 5 bases and 4 bases, there was a span of 11 bases. The length of the CDR3 is 13 residues. CDR3 protein: CASSRQESTEAFF. In DNA form, the CDR3 reads TGTGCCAGCAGCAGGCAGGAAAGCACTGAAGCTTTCTTT.

This clone has a handful of counts. The chain couples TRBV7-7 to TRBJ1-4, with unresolved D. The CDR3 sequence is 13 residues long. V was shortened by 1 base and J by 8 bases, with 8 bases between the two germline ends. Germline V lookup: CDR1 SSHAT, CDR2 FNYEAQ (reference sequence). The CDR3 nucleotides read TGTGCCAGCAGCTTAGTCCTGGGGGAAAAACTGTTTTTT. Translation gives CASSLVLGEKLFF.